Each of the 20 T cell receptor beta chains below was sequenced from the same sample in a study of early T cells in non-severe SARS-CoV-2 infection. TCRdb re-analysed the 5' RACE reads in MiXCR, keeping a single row per CDR3 protein. The sample shows some 30,000 distinct CDR3 sequences, 4.5% of them seen only once. The sequenced material came from whole blood. The receptors were gathered from an adult who was a healthcare worker with PCR-confirmed SARS-CoV-2 infection or an uninfected control (not recorded which).

The chain has TRBV15 and TRBJ2-3; D is possibly TRBD2 (6 bases). CDR1 and CDR2 (germline): LNHNV, YYDKDF (reference sequence). The CDR3 consists of 12 residues. The V gene lost 11 bases and the J gene lost 5 bases, with 14 bases spanning the gap. CDR3 sequence: CASGRGEDTQYF. The CDR3 bases are TGTGCCTCTGGCCGCGGGGAAGATACGCAGTATTTT.

The chain recombines TRBV20-1 with TRBJ2-7; TRBD1 might be the D (6 bases). The CDR3 is 13 residues long. The germline V gene encodes CDR1 DFQATT and CDR2 SNEGSKA (reference sequence). V lost 1 base and J 5 bases, leaving 12 bases between the germline ends. CDR3 sequence: CSARGRGDDEQYF. CDR3 nucleotide sequence: TGCAGTGCTAGAGGCAGGGGTGACGACGAGCAGTACTTC.

Turning to this clonotype: It may be a read error: a sequence one base away is much more abundant. Since the CDR3 does not end with the conserved phenylalanine or tryptophan, this likely comes from a read error. The J gene is TRBJ2-3, the V gene TRBV9; 9 nucleotides line up with TRBD2. This CDR3 has 16 residues. In germline, CDR1 is SGDLS, CDR2 YYNGEE. With 4 bases clipped from V and 0 bases from J, the junction kept 6 bases outside the gene matches. The CDR3 nucleotides are TGTGCCAGCAGCCCCGGCCTAGCGGGGAGCACAGATACGCAGTATTTG. This codes for CASSPGLAGSTDTQYL.

This clonotype showed up many times. The V and J genes are TRBV27 and TRBJ2-3; D not certain. This CDR3 spans 14 amino acids. Trimming took off 6 bases at V and 3 bases at J, with 13 bases between the two ends. Germline V gene sequence: CDR1 MNHEY, CDR2 SMNVEV (reference sequence). The CDR3 sequence: CASSNWAVTDTQYF. CDR3 DNA sequence: TGTGCCAGCAGCAACTGGGCAGTTACAGATACGCAGTATTTT.

This clonotype came up many times. J is TRBJ2-5 and V is TRBV29-1, with a weak D call TRBD1 (6 bases). The germline V gene encodes CDR1 SQVTM and CDR2 ANQGSEA. Trimming took off 7 bases at V and 5 bases at J, with 11 bases between the two ends. The CDR3 has 11 amino acids. CDR3 DNA sequence: TGCAGCGGGGCGACAGGCGAGACCCAGTACTTC. Protein product: CSGATGETQYF.

This sequence joins TRBV5-1 and TRBJ2-3, with D perhaps TRBD2 (6 bases). V shed 2 bases and J shed 3 bases, with 13 bases lying between them. CDR3 size: 15 residues. Germline CDR1 reads SGHRS; CDR2 reads YFSETQ. CDR3 sequence reads: CASSLGGIGTDTQYF. For the CDR3, the DNA is TGCGCCAGCAGCTTAGGCGGGATCGGGACAGATACGCAGTATTTT.

This clonotype has just a few counts. This sequence joins TRBV5-6 and TRBJ2-1; a possible D gene is TRBD2 (7 bases). The CDR3 has 15 residues. Trimming stripped 5 bases from V and 0 bases from J, with 12 bases between. Germline assignment: CDR1 SGHDT and CDR2 YYEEEE. CDR3 in DNA: TGTGCCAGCAGTGGGGGCGGGAGCTCCTACAATGAGCAGTTCTTC. This sequence encodes CASSGGGSSYNEQFF.

This clonotype came up many times. The rearrangement uses TRBV5-1 and TRBJ2-5; 10 bases align to TRBD1. This CDR3 has 15 amino acids. V lost 0 bases and J lost 3; bases outside the gene matches: 2. Germline V lookup: CDR1 SGHRS, CDR2 YFSETQ. DNA for the CDR3: TGCGCCAGCAGCTTGGCCGGGACAGGGGAAGAGACCCAGTACTTC. Encoded protein: CASSLAGTGEETQYF.

There are many counts of this clonotype. The chain combines TRBV21-1 with TRBJ2-3; TRBD1, as called in the table, went unchecked against the DNA. TRBV21-1 is labeled a pseudogene. The CDR3 loop spans 18 amino acids. This CDR3 reads CASSKARQGARLTDTQYF. The CDR3 DNA follows: TGTGCCAGCAGCAAAGCTCGACAGGGGGCTCGGTTGACAGATACGCAGTATTTT.

This clonotype was counted at least ten times. The V gene is TRBV2, the J gene TRBJ2-1, with 9 bases that match TRBD1. The V gene's germline CDR1 is SNHLY and CDR2 FYNNEI. With 6 bases clipped from V and 6 bases from J, the junction kept 6 bases outside the gene matches. The CDR3 loop spans 14 amino acids. CDR3 sequence (DNA): TGTGCCAGCAGCTGGGACAGGGATCTCAATGAGCAGTTCTTC. Its protein is CASSWDRDLNEQFF.

V gene TRBV7-6 combines with J gene TRBJ1-4; no clear D. Germline lookup yields CDR1 SGHVS and CDR2 FNYEAQ. Deletions cut 1 base from V and 8 bases from J, with 8 bases between. The CDR3 loop spans 13 amino acids. The CDR3, as DNA: TGTGCCAGCAGCTTAGAAGCGGGAGAAAAACTGTTTTTT. This encodes CASSLEAGEKLFF.

The table lists this clonotype with many counts. This sequence joins TRBV7-9 and TRBJ2-7; D is perhaps TRBD1 or TRBD2 (5 bases each). Germline CDR1 SEHNR, CDR2 FQNEAQ (reference sequence). V lost 5 bases and J 1 base, leaving 18 bases between the germline ends. CDR3 size: 16 residues. The CDR3 DNA follows: TGTGCCAGCAGCAGAGCCGGGACGGCCGCTTCCTACGAGCAGTACTTC. It yields the protein CASSRAGTAASYEQYF.

The V gene is TRBV29-1, the J gene TRBJ2-5; D might be TRBD2 (6 bases). V lost 6 bases to trimming and J lost 1 base, with 15 bases between them. The length of the CDR3 is 14 residues. Germline CDR1 reads SQVTM; CDR2 reads ANQGSEA. CDR3 sequence: CSVGGRRRQETQYF. The CDR3 DNA sequence: TGCAGCGTCGGAGGGCGGAGGCGCCAAGAGACCCAGTACTTC. Based on the CDR3 plus reference TRBV29-1 and TRBJ2-5, the full variable domain is SAVISQKPSRDICQRGTSLTIQCQVDSQVTMMFWYRQQPGQSLTLIATANQGSEATYESGFVIDKFPISRPNLTFSTLTVSNMSPEDSSIYLCSVGGRRRQETQYFGPGTRLLVL.

This clonotype was recorded at least ten times. The junction differs from germline at one of its ends, possibly a read error. The chain has TRBV20-1 and TRBJ2-7, with D maybe TRBD2 (5 bases). The CDR3 has 15 residues. Germline CDR1 DFQATT, CDR2 SNEGSKA (reference sequence). CDR3 nucleotide sequence: TGCAGGGCTAGAGTTTGGGAGAGTATCTCCTACGAGCAGTACTTC. Translated: CRARVWESISYEQYF.

In its sample, this clonotype was seen many times. This chain links TRBV7-8 with TRBJ2-2, with D possibly TRBD1 on 6 matching bases. The V end was cut by 10 bases, the J end by 1 base, with 13 bases between. The CDR3 spans 14 residues. CDR1 is SGHVS and CDR2 is FQNEAQ in the germline V gene. The CDR3 DNA sequence: TGTGCCACCCTACCGACAGGGAACACCGGGGAGCTGTTTTTT. Translating gives CATLPTGNTGELFF.

This clonotype was observed a handful of times. CDR3 in amino acids: CSASRDRSEAFF. The CDR3, as DNA: TGCAGCGCTTCCCGGGACCGGTCTGAAGCTTTCTTT. The rearrangement joins TRBV29-1 to TRBJ1-1; possible D gene TRBD1, 5 bases. This CDR3 region has 12 residues. Trimming removed 7 bases at V and 6 bases at J, with 15 bases between. Germline V gives CDR1 SQVTM, CDR2 ANQGSEA.

This clonotype was found many times. The chain employs TRBV7-9 and TRBJ1-1; D not certain. This CDR3 is built from 14 residues. Germline loops: CDR1 SEHNR, CDR2 FQNEAQ (reference sequence). Trimming took off 0 bases at V and 6 bases at J, with 11 bases between the two ends. The CDR3: CASSLASPGAEAFF. CDR3 DNA: TGTGCCAGCAGCTTAGCGAGTCCCGGGGCTGAAGCTTTCTTT.

This clonotype occurred many times. The chain carries TRBV5-1 and TRBJ2-2, with TRBD2 matching over 9 bases. Germline V gives CDR1 SGHRS, CDR2 YFSETQ. The CDR3 consists of 18 residues. With 0 bases clipped from V and 5 bases from J, the junction kept 11 bases outside the gene matches. In DNA, the CDR3 is TGCGCCAGCAGCTTGGCCCAGCGGGGGGCTCTCCGTACCGGGGAGCTGTTTTTT. It codes for CASSLAQRGALRTGELFF. Combining the CDR3 with reference TRBV5-1 and TRBJ2-2 gives the whole variable domain KAGVTQTPRYLIKTRGQQVTLSCSPISGHRSVSWYQQTPGQGLQFLFEYFSETQRNKGNFPGRFSGRQFSNSRSEMNVSTLELGDSALYLCASSLAQRGALRTGELFFGEGSRLTVL.

This clonotype came up many times. The chain carries TRBV12-3 or TRBV12-4 and TRBJ1-6, with a tentative D call TRBD1 (6 bases). The CDR3 extends over 15 amino acids. V lost 2 bases and J lost 8, with 13 bases in between. The CDR3 coding sequence is TGTGCCAGCAGTTTAAGGGGGGCGCGTGATTCACCCCTCCACTTT. Its protein is CASSLRGARDSPLHF.

This clonotype was detected ten times or more. The chain employs TRBV14 and TRBJ2-7; D is perhaps TRBD2 (6 bases). The CDR3 runs to 17 residues. Trimming removed 4 bases from V and 2 bases from J, with 21 bases in between. From germline, CDR1 is SGHDN and CDR2 FVKESK. CDR3 DNA sequence: TGTGCCAGCAGCCGGAACAGCGGGTTGAGTCCCACCTACGAGCAGTACTTC. This codes for CASSRNSGLSPTYEQYF.